These T cell receptor beta chains were read from a single sample in a study of OX40 agonist ivuxolimab in advanced cancers. Here immunoSEQ multiplex PCR was the method, and the copy in TCRdb shows in-frame clones only, minus some. The table has about 100,000 clones, approximately 90% seen once. The sequencing used CD4+ or CD8+ T cells sorted from blood, collected in a trial of the OX40 agonist ivuxolimab. These receptors originate from an adult with an advanced solid tumor such as melanoma, head and neck, liver or kidney cancer. The CDR3 runs from the conserved cysteine through the conserved F or W. D genes are given only for firm matches. Rows give clone size only sometimes, using once, few, many, or a class for an expanded clone.

v_call	j_call	d_call	clone_size	cdr3_aa	cdr3_nt
TRBV28	TRBJ1-3	-	-	CASSLTGPNTIYF	TGTGCCAGCAGTCTGACAGGTCCGAACACCATATATTTT
TRBV9	TRBJ2-7	TRBD2	-	CASSVGSSGSYEQYF	TGTGCCAGCAGCGTAGGAAGTAGCGGGAGCTACGAGCAGTACTTC
TRBV29-1	TRBJ2-7	-	-	CSVEGVPGNSYEQYF	TGCAGCGTTGAAGGGGTACCCGGGAACTCCTACGAGCAGTACTTC
TRBV27	TRBJ2-7	-	-	CASSPAQGGRVEQYF	TGTGCCAGCAGTCCCGCCCAAGGCGGTCGGGTCGAGCAGTACTTC
TRBV27	TRBJ1-2	TRBD1	-	CASRRLTGGNGYTF	TGTGCCAGCAGACGTCTGACAGGGGGAAATGGCTACACCTTC
TRBV5-6	TRBJ2-1	-	-	CASSGTGKTNEQFF	TGTGCCAGCAGCGGCACAGGGAAGACTAATGAGCAGTTCTTC
TRBV6-4	TRBJ1-1	TRBD1	-	CASSFIPGTGLCTEAFF	TGTGCCAGCTCCTTTATACCGGGGACAGGGCTGTGCACTGAAGCTTTCTTT
TRBV7-8	TRBJ1-1	TRBD1	-	CASSSGQGLEAFF	TGTGCCAGCAGCTCAGGACAGGGCCTAGAAGCTTTCTTT
TRBV27	TRBJ2-2	TRBD2	-	CASSLPGLAGGPITGELFF	TGTGCCAGCAGTTTACCCGGACTAGCGGGAGGGCCAATCACCGGGGAGCTGTTTTTT
TRBV7-9	TRBJ1-4	-	-	CASSLGTATNEKLFF	TGTGCCAGCAGCCTTGGAACTGCAACTAATGAAAAACTGTTTTTT
TRBV19	TRBJ2-1	-	-	CASSRLSGSYNEQFF	TGTGCCAGTAGTAGGCTTTCAGGCTCCTACAATGAGCAGTTCTTC
TRBV28	TRBJ2-3	-	-	CASSLIEHTQYF	TGTGCCAGCAGCCTTATCGAACATACGCAGTATTTT
TRBV19	TRBJ2-4	TRBD2	-	CASSIDRLAGPKNIQYF	TGTGCCAGTAGTATAGATAGGCTAGCGGGCCCGAAAAACATTCAGTACTTC
TRBV18	TRBJ2-7	-	-	CASSQSYEQYF	TGTGCCAGCTCCCAAAGCTACGAGCAGTACTTC
TRBV9	TRBJ1-6	-	once	CASSVEGTDSPLHF	TGTGCCAGCAGCGTAGAGGGAACGGATTCACCCCTCCACTTT
TRBV28	TRBJ2-2	TRBD1	-	CASSLIGETGETGELFF	TGTGCCAGCAGTTTAATTGGAGAGACAGGGGAAACCGGGGAGCTGTTTTTT
TRBV9	TRBJ2-2	TRBD2	once	CASSVNKREETGELFF	TGTGCCAGCAGCGTGAACAAGCGGGAGGAGACCGGGGAGCTGTTTTTT
TRBV18	TRBJ2-5	TRBD1	once	CASSPDRAPQETQYF	TGTGCCAGCTCCCCGGACAGGGCACCTCAAGAGACCCAGTACTTC
TRBV19	TRBJ1-2	TRBD1	-	CASRDSYLANYGYTF	TGTGCCAGCAGGGACAGCTATTTAGCTAACTATGGCTACACCTTC
TRBV28	TRBJ2-5	-	-	CASSLEAGAWETQYF	TGTGCCAGCAGTTTAGAGGCAGGCGCTTGGGAGACCCAGTACTTC
TRBV6-5	TRBJ2-2	-	-	CASSPDRGELFF	TGTGCCAGCAGCCCTGACCGCGGGGAGCTGTTTTTT
TRBV10-3	TRBJ2-3	-	-	CAIRRRDTDTQYF	TGTGCCATCCGTAGGAGGGATACAGATACGCAGTATTTT
TRBV11-2	TRBJ2-3	-	-	CASSSTGDTQYF	TGTGCCAGCAGCTCGACGGGAGATACGCAGTATTTT
TRBV7-7	TRBJ2-2	TRBD2	-	CASSPGLAGGTGELFF	TGTGCTAGCAGCCCGGGACTAGCGGGAGGAACCGGGGAGCTGTTTTTT
TRBV7-6	TRBJ2-3	TRBD2	-	CASSLGGGFTDTQYF	TGTGCCAGCAGCCTCGGGGGGGGCTTCACAGATACGCAGTATTTT
TRBV7-2	TRBJ2-1	TRBD2	-	CASSQLAESSYNEQFF	TGTGCCAGCAGCCAGCTAGCGGAATCATCCTACAATGAGCAGTTCTTC
TRBV7-3	TRBJ1-1	-	-	CASSLMSGGTGTEAFF	TGTGCCAGCAGCTTAATGTCGGGGGGTACCGGGACTGAAGCTTTCTTT
TRBV2	TRBJ1-1	TRBD1	few	CASRRQGSLTEAFF	TGTGCCAGCAGGCGACAGGGTTCGCTCACTGAAGCTTTCTTT
TRBV5-1	TRBJ2-7	TRBD2	-	CASSFRSSGVPGEQYF	TGCGCCAGCAGCTTCAGGTCTAGCGGGGTTCCGGGCGAGCAGTACTTC
TRBV29-1	TRBJ2-1	-	-	CSVARGEDEQFF	TGCAGCGTTGCGAGGGGGGAAGATGAGCAGTTCTTC
TRBV10-3	TRBJ1-4	-	-	CAISESRGTNEKLFF	TGTGCCATCAGTGAGTCCAGAGGGACTAATGAAAAACTGTTTTTT
TRBV30	TRBJ1-2	TRBD1	-	CAWSGYRDRDTRGYTF	TGTGCCTGGAGTGGGTATAGGGACAGGGATACTCGTGGCTACACCTTC
TRBV6-5	TRBJ1-2	-	-	CASRKTGANYGYTF	TGTGCCAGCAGGAAGACAGGTGCTAACTATGGCTACACCTTC
TRBV7-2	TRBJ1-5	-	few	CASSPSRFNSNQPQHF	TGTGCCAGCAGCCCCAGCCGGTTCAATAGCAATCAGCCCCAGCATTTT
TRBV5-1	TRBJ1-4	-	-	CASSLEQTNEKLFF	TGCGCCAGCAGCTTGGAACAGACTAATGAAAAACTGTTTTTT
TRBV6-5	TRBJ1-1	-	-	CASSYSQNTEAFF	TGTGCCAGCAGTTACTCTCAGAACACTGAAGCTTTCTTT
TRBV7-8	TRBJ2-7	-	-	CASSYRDSYEQYF	TGTGCCAGCAGCTATCGGGACTCCTACGAGCAGTACTTC
TRBV7-2	TRBJ2-7	TRBD2	-	CASSQSLLAGATYEQYF	TGTGCCAGCAGCCAATCGTTACTAGCGGGCGCCACCTACGAGCAGTACTTC
TRBV9	TRBJ2-1	-	few	CASSVDAASYNEQFF	TGTGCCAGCAGCGTTGACGCGGCCTCCTACAATGAGCAGTTCTTC
TRBV18	TRBJ2-7	-	-	CASSLRPPQGIPYEQYF	TGTGCCAGCTCACTTCGTCCCCCCCAGGGGATCCCCTACGAGCAGTACTTC
TRBV11-1	TRBJ1-4	-	-	CASSEGGRVGEKLFF	TGTGCCAGCAGCGAAGGCGGCAGGGTGGGTGAAAAACTGTTTTTT
TRBV6-5	TRBJ2-7	-	-	CASRPKPNLPYEQYF	TGTGCCAGCAGGCCCAAGCCCAACTTACCCTACGAGCAGTACTTC
TRBV23-1	TRBJ2-1	TRBD2	-	CASSIPPAPPAPGLGESKYEQFF	TGCGCCAGCAGTATCCCTCCCGCCCCTCCCGCCCCCGGACTAGGAGAGAGCAAGTATGAGCAGTTCTTC
TRBV30	TRBJ2-3	TRBD2	-	CAWSPLAGPTDTQYF	TGTGCCTGGAGTCCGCTAGCGGGACCCACAGATACGCAGTATTTT
TRBV10-3	TRBJ2-7	-	-	CAISGPGNSYEQYF	TGTGCCATCAGTGGGCCAGGGAACTCCTACGAGCAGTACTTC
TRBV5-1	TRBJ2-5	-	-	CASSGGTGGYQETQYF	TGCGCCAGCAGCGGCGGGACCGGAGGGTACCAAGAGACCCAGTACTTC
TRBV5-1	TRBJ2-3	TRBD2	-	CASRLAGADTQYF	TGCGCCAGCAGACTAGCGGGAGCAGATACGCAGTATTTT